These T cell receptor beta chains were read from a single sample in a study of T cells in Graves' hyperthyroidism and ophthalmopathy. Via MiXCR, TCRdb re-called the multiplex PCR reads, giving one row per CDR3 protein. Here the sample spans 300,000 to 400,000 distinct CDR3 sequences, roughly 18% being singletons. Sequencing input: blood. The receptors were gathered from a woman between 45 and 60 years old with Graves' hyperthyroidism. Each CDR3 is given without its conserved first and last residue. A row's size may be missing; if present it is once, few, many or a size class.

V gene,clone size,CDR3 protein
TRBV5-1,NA,ASSSQQGARSSEQF
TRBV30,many,AWSLSGRAFEQF
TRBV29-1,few,SVSGSGDTQY
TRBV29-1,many,SVGGQLNYGYT
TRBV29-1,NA,SVGQGVSYNEQF
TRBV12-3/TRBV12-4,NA,ASSLGLAGVYEQY
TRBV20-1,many,SASGRAFRNEQF
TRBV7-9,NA,ASSPRQASYEQF
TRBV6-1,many,ASSEGSSTGELF
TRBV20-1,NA,SARDSSGGADTQY